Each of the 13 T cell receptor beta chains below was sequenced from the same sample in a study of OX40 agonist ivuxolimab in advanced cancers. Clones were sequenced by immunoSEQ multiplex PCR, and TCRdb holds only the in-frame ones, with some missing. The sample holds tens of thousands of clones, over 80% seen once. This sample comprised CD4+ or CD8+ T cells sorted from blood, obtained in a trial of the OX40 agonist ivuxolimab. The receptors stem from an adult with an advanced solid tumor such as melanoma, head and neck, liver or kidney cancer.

In nucleotides, the CDR3 is TGTGCCAGCAGCTTGCCAGGAGTCATGACCGGGGAGCTGTTTTTT. Protein product: CASSLPGVMTGELFF. The V call is TRBV5-4, the J call TRBJ2-2; D unclear. V dropped 1 base and J dropped 5 bases, with 12 bases sitting between them. Germline CDR1 reads SGHNT; CDR2 reads YYREEE (reference sequence). This CDR3 has 15 residues.

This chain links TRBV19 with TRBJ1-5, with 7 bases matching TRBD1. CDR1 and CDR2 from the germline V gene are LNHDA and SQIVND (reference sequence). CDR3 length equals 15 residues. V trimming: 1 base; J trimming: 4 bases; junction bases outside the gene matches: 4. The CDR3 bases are TGTGCCAGTAGTATAGGGGAACAGGGGAATCAGCCCCAGCATTTT. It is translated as CASSIGEQGNQPQHF.

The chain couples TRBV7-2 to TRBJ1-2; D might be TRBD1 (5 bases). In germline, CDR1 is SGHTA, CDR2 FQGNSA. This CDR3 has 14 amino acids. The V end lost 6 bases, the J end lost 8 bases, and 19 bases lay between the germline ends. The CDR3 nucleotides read TGTGCCAGCAGACGACCTGGGCAGGGCAGAGGCTACACCTTC. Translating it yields CASRRPGQGRGYTF.

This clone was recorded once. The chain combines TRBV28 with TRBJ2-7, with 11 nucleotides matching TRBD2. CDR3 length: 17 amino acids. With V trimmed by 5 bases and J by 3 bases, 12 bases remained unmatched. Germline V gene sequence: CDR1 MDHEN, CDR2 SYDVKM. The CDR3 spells CASSRWQGLADHYEQYF. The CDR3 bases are TGTGCCAGCAGTAGATGGCAGGGACTAGCGGACCACTACGAGCAGTACTTC.

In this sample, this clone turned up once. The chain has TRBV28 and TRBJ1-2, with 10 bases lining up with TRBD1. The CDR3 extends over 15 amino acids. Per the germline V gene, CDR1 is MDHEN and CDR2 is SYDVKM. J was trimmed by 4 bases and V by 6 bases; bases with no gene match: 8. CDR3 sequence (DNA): TGTGCCAGCAGACCGACGGGACAGGGGATCTATGGCTACACCTTC. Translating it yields CASRPTGQGIYGYTF.

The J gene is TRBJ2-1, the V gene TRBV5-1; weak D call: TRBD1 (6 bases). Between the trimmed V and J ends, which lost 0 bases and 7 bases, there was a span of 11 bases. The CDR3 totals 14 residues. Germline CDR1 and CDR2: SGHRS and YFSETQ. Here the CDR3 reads CASSLGQVRNEQFF. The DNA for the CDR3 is TGCGCCAGCAGCTTGGGACAGGTTAGGAATGAGCAGTTCTTC.

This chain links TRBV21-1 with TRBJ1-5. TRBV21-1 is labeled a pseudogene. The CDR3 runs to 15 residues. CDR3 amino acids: CASSNPDGGNQPQHF. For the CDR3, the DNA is TGTGCCAGCAGCAACCCAGACGGGGGGAATCAGCCCCAGCATTTT.

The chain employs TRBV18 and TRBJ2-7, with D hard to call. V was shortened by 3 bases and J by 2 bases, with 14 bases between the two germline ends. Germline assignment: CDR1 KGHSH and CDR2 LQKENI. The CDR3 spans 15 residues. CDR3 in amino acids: CASSPLVGWTYEQYF. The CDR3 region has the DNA TGTGCCAGCTCACCGCTCGTTGGGTGGACCTACGAGCAGTACTTC.

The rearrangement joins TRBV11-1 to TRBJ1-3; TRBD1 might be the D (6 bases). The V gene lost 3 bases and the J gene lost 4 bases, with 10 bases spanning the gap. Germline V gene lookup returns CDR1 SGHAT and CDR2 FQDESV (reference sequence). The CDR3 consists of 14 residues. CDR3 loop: CASSLDRRGNTIYF. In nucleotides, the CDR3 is TGTGCCAGCAGCTTGGACAGAAGAGGAAACACCATATATTTT.

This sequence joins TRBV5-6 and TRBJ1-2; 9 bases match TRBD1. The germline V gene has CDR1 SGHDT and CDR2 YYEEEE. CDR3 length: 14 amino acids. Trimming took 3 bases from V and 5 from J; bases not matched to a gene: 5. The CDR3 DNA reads TGTGCCAGCAGCTATGAACAGGGGGCATATGGCTACACCTTC. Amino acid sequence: CASSYEQGAYGYTF.

In DNA form, the CDR3 reads TGTGCCAGCAGCTTAACAGGGATGAACACTGAAGCTTTCTTT. Its translation: CASSLTGMNTEAFF. This sequence joins TRBV11-1 and TRBJ1-1; weak D call: TRBD1 (6 bases). This CDR3 spans 14 amino acids. Germline CDR1 and CDR2: SGHAT and FQDESV (reference sequence). The germline V and J ends were trimmed by 2 bases and 0 bases, with 7 bases remaining between them.

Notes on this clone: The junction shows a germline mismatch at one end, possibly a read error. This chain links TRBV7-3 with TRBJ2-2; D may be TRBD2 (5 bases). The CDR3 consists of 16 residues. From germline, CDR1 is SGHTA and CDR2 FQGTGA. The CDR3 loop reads CASSQSYTLLHRGAVF. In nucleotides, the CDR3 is TGTGCCAGCAGCCAATCTTACACTCTTTTGCACCGGGGAGCTGTTTTT.

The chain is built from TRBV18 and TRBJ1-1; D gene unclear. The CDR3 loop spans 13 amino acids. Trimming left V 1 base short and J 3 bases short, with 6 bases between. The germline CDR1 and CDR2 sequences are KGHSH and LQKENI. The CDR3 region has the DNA TGTGCCAGCTCACCACAGGGAGACACTGAAGCTTTCTTT. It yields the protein CASSPQGDTEAFF.